The source of this T cell receptor (beta chain) is a study of blood T cell repertoires in COVID-19. Study details: Samples of COVID-19 (acute and convalescent) were obtained from the United States, Italy and Spain. From T cells, B-cell-depleted T cells, or PBMCs came the material, which was cDNA or gDNA.

Germline assignment: CDR1 SGHRS and CDR2 YFSETQ. V was cut by 0 bases and J by 5 bases, with 13 bases left in between. This CDR3 comprises 15 residues. In the original workflow: Amplified reference gene primers provided the basis for estimating nucleated cell counts. The data were produced by immunoSEQ multiplex PCR, yet TCRdb's version contains in-frame clones alone and is incomplete. From that table come the V and J calls and clone size; the DNA was used to work out D and trimming. The sample consists of about 200,000 clones, 65% to 85% of them appearing once. The TCR originated in a woman in her forties or fifties with acute or convalescent COVID-19. The rearrangement joins TRBV5-1 to TRBJ2-3, with D tentatively TRBD2 (5 bases). Sample: peripheral blood. Here the CDR3 DNA reads TGCGCCAGCAGCTTGGAGTCGTCTCGGGGAGATACGCAGTATTTT. Residues: CASSLESSRGDTQYF.